The present TCR beta chain was sequenced within a study of T-cell memory formation after mild COVID-19. As concerns this clonotype: Its antigen is unknown.

Findings of the study overall: Nothing showed for sure that second-wave clones peaking on day 37 were SARS-CoV-2 specific.

The V end was cut by 4 bases, the J end by 3 bases, with 19 bases between. CDR1 and CDR2 (germline): SGHTA, FQGTGA. This CDR3 comprises 17 residues. TCRdb reprocessed the 5' RACE reads with MiXCR, giving one entry per CDR3 protein. The repertoire holds over 250,000 distinct CDR3 sequences, with roughly 15% as singletons. This receptor was obtained from a man between 18 and 35 years old who had mild COVID-19 (a few samples of this study predate the infection). Cell type and time point are not known. The genes are TRBV7-3 and TRBJ2-1, with D perhaps TRBD1 (6 bases). The sample was PBMCs or a T cell subset sorted from them (not recorded which). The CDR3 here is CASSSLPRQTGYNEQFF. For the CDR3, the DNA is TGTGCCAGCAGCTCGTTACCCCGACAGACAGGCTACAATGAGCAGTTCTTC.